This T cell receptor (beta chain) was identified during a study of vaccination and CD4 T cells after COVID-19. Study in general: Two of the convalescents were Hispanic, and convalescents were six males and four females.

Cultured CD4+ T-cell DNA underwent Oncomine TCR Beta short-read sequencing. TCRdb called the PCR reads again in MiXCR, with one record for every CDR3 protein. Of roughly 15,000 distinct CDR3 sequences listed, about half are singletons. This CDR3 has 15 amino acids. Trimming at V came to 1 base and at J to 5 bases, leaving 3 bases not matched to a gene. CDR1 LNHDA and CDR2 SQIVND come from the germline V gene (reference sequence). Noted treatment: roughly 11-day PBMC culture with coronavirus spike peptide pools or control peptides (ViraFEST assay). Findings and caveats of the study: The study found that a median 86.3% of reactive clones in convalescent patients appeared only post-vaccination.

Details on this clonotype: The antigen remains undetermined.

Sequenced material: CD4+ T cells from blood, cultured in vitro. The genes are TRBV19 and TRBJ1-5; 9 nucleotides align to TRBD1. The receptor comes from a human donor who had recovered from COVID-19. DNA for the CDR3: TGTGCCAGTAGTATAGGGGGACAGGGCTATCAGCCCCAGCATTTT. Protein product: CASSIGGQGYQPQHF. The full variable domain, rest sourced from reference TRBV19 and TRBJ1-5, is DGGITQSPKYLFRKEGQNVTLSCEQNLNHDAMYWYRQDPGQGLRLIYYSQIVNDFQKGDIAEGYSVSREKKESFPLTVTSAQKNPTAFYLCASSIGGQGYQPQHFGDGTRLSIL.